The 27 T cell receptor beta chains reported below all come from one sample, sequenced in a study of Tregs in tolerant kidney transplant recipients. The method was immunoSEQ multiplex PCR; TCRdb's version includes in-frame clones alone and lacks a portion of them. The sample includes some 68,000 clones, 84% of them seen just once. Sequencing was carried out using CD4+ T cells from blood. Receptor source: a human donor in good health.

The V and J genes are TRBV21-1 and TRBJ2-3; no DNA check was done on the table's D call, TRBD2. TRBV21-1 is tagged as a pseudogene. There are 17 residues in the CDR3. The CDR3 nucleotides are TGTGCCAGCAGCAAAGTAATTGTGCGGGGGGGCACAGATACGCAGTATTTT. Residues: CASSKVIVRGGTDTQYF.

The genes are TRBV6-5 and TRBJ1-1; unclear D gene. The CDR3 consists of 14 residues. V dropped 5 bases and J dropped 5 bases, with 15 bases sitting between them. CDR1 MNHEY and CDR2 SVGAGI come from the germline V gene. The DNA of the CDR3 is TGTGCCAGCAGTCGTGGGGTGGGTGGGACTGAAGCTTTCTTT. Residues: CASSRGVGGTEAFF.

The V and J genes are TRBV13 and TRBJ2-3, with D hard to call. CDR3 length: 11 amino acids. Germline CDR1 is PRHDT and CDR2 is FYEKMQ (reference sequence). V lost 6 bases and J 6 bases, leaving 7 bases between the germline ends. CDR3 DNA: TGTGCCAGCAGTGTGTCGGATACGCAGTATTTT. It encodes CASSVSDTQYF.

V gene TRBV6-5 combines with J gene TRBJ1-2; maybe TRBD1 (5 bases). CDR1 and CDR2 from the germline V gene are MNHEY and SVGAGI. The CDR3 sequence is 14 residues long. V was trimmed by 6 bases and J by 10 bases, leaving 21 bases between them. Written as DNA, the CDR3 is TGTGCCAGCAGAAATACCGGGACGCCAAAGGACTACACCTTC. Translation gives CASRNTGTPKDYTF.

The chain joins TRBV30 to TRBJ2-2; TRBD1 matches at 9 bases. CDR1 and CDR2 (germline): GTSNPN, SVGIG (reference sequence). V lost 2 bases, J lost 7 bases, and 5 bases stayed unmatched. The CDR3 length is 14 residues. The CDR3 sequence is CAWSRQGGYGELFF. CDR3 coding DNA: TGTGCCTGGAGTAGACAGGGGGGATACGGGGAGCTGTTTTTT.

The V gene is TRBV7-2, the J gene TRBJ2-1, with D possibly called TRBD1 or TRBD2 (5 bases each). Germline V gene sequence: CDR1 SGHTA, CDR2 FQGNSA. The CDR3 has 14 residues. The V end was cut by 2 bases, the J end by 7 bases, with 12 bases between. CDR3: CASSLMRGGNEQFF. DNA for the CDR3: TGTGCCAGCAGCTTAATGAGGGGCGGGAATGAGCAGTTCTTC.

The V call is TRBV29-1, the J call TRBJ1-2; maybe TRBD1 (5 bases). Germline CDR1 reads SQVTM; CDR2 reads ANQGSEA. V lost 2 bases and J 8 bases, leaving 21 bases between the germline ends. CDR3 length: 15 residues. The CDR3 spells CSVERSGTNFGGYTF. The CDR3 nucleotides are TGCAGCGTTGAAAGGTCAGGGACCAACTTTGGGGGCTACACCTTC.

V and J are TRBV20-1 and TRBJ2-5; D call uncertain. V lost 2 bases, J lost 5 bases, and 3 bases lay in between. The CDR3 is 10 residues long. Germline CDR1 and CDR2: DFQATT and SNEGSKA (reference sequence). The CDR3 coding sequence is TGCAGTGCTAGATACGAGACCCAGTACTTC. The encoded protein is CSARYETQYF.

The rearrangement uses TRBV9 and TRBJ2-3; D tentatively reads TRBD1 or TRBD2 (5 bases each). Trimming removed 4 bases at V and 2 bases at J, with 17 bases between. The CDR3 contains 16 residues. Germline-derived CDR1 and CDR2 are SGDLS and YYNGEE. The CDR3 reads CASSRGVRDNTDTQYF. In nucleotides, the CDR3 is TGTGCCAGCAGCAGAGGGGTCCGAGACAACACAGATACGCAGTATTTT.

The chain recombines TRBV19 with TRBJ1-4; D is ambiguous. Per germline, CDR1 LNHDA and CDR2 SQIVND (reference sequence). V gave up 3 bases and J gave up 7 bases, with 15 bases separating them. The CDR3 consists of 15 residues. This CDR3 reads CASSISGVVVEKLFF. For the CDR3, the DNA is TGTGCCAGTAGTATCAGCGGGGTAGTGGTTGAAAAACTGTTTTTT.

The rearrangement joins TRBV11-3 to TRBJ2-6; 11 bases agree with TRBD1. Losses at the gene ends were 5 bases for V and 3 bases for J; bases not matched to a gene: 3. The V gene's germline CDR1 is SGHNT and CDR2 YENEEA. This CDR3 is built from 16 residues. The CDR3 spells CASSPGTGGGANVLTF. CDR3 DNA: TGTGCCAGCAGCCCCGGGACAGGGGGTGGGGCCAACGTCCTGACTTTC. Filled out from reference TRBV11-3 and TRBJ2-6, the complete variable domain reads EAGVVQSPRYKIIEKKQPVAFWCNPISGHNTLYWYLQNLGQGPELLIRYENEEAVDDSQLPKDRFSAERLKGVDSTLKIQPAELGDSAVYLCASSPGTGGGANVLTFGAGSRLTVL.

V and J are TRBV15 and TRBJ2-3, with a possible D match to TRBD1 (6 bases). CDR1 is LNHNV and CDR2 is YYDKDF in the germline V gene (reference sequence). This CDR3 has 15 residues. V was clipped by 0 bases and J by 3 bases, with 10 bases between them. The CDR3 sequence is CATSRDAQGTDTQYF. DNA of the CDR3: TGTGCCACCAGCAGAGATGCGCAGGGGACAGATACGCAGTATTTT. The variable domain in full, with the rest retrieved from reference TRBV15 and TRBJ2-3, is DAMVIQNPRYQVTQFGKPVTLSCSQTLNHNVMYWYQQKSSQAPKLLFHYYDKDFNNEADTPDNFQSRRPNTSFCFLDIRSPGLGDTAMYLCATSRDAQGTDTQYFGPGTRLTVL.

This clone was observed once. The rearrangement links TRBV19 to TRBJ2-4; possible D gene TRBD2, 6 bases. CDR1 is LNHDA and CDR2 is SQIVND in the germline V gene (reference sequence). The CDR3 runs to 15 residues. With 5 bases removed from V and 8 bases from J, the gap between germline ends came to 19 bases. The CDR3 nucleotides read TGTGCCAGTAGTCCCCTCGGAGCGGGTGTGGACATTCAGTACTTC. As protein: CASSPLGAGVDIQYF.

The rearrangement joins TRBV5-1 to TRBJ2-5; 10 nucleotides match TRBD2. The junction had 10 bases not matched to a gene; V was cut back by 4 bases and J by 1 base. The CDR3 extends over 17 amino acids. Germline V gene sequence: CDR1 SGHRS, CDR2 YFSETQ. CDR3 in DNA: TGCGCCAGCAGCACCCTGGGGCTAGCGGGGGCCCAAGAGACCCAGTACTTC. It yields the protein CASSTLGLAGAQETQYF.

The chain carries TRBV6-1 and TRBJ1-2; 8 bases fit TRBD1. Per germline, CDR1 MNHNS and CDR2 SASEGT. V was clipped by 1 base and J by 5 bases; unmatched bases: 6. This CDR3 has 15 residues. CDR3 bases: TGTGCCAGCAGTGAAGGGACAGGGCCCCGGTATGGCTACACCTTC. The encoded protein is CASSEGTGPRYGYTF.

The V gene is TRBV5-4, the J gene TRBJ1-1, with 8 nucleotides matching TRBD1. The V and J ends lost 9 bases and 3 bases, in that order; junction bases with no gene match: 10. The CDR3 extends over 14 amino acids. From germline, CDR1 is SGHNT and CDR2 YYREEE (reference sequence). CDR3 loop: CATQSGGVDTEAFF. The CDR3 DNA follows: TGTGCCACCCAATCAGGGGGCGTGGACACTGAAGCTTTCTTT.

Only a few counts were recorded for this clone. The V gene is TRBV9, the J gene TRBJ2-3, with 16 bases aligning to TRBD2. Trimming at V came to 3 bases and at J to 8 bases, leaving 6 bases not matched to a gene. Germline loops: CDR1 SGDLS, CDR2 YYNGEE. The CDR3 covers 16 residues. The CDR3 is CASSAGLAGGVTTQYF. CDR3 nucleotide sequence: TGTGCCAGCAGCGCGGGACTAGCGGGAGGGGTGACTACGCAGTATTTT.

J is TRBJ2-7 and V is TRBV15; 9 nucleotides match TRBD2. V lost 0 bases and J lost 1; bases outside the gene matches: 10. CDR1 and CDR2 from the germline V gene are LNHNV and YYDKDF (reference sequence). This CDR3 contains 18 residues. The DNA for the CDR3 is TGTGCCACCAGCAGAGATTCTTCGACTAGCGGCTTTTCCTACGAGCAGTACTTC. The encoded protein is CATSRDSSTSGFSYEQYF.

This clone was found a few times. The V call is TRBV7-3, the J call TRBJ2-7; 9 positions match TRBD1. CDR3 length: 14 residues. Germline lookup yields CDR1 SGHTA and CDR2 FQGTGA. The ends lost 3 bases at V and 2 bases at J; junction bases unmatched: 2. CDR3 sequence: CASSLTGGAYEQYF. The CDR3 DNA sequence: TGTGCCAGCAGCTTGACAGGGGGGGCCTACGAGCAGTACTTC.

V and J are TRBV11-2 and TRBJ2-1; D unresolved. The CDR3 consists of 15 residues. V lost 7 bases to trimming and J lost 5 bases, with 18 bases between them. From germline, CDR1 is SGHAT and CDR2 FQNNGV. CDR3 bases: TGTGCCAGCAAATCGAGAATAGGATATCACAATGAGCAGTTCTTC. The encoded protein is CASKSRIGYHNEQFF.

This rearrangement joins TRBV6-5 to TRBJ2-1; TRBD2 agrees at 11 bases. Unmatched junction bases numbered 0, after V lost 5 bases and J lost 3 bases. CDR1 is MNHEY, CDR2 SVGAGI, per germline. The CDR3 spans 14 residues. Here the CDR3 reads CASSLAGGYNEQFF. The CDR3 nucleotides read TGTGCCAGCAGTCTAGCGGGAGGCTACAATGAGCAGTTCTTC.

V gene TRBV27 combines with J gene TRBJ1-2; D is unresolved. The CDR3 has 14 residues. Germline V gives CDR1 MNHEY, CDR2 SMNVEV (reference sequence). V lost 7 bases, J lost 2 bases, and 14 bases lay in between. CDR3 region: CASKTLTRNYGYTF. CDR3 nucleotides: TGTGCCAGCAAGACCTTAACTCGGAACTATGGCTACACCTTC.

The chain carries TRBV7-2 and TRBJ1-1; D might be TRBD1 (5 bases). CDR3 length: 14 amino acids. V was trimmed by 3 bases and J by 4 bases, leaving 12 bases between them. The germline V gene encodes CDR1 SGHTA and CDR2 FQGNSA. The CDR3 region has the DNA TGTGCCAGCAGCTTTAGGGGCTCTGGCACTGAAGCTTTCTTT. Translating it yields CASSFRGSGTEAFF. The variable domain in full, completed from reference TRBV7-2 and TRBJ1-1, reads GAGVSQSPSNKVTEKGKDVELRCDPISGHTALYWYRQSLGQGLEFLIYFQGNSAPDKSGLPSDRFSAERTGGSVSTLTIQRTQQEDSAVYLCASSFRGSGTEAFFGQGTRLTVV.

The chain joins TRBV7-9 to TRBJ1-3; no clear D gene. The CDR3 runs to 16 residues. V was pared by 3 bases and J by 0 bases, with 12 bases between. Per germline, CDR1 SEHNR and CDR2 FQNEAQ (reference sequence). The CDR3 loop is CASSFTRLVSGNTIYF. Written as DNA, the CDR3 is TGTGCCAGCAGCTTCACGCGACTGGTCTCTGGAAACACCATATATTTT. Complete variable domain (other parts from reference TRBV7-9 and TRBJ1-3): DTGVSQNPRHKITKRGQNVTFRCDPISEHNRLYWYRQTLGQGPEFLTYFQNEAQLEKSRLLSDRFSAERPKGSFSTLEIQRTEQGDSAMYLCASSFTRLVSGNTIYFGEGSWLTVV.

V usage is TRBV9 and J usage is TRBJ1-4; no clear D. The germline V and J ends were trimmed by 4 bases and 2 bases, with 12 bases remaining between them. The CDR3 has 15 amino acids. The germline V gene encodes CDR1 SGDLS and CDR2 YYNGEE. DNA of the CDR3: TGTGCCAGCAGCCCGATGGTGGACACTAATGAAAAACTGTTTTTT. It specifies CASSPMVDTNEKLFF.

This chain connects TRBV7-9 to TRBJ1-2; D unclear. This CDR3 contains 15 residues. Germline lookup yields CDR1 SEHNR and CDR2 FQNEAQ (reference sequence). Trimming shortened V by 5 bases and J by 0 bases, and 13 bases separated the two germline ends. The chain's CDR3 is CASSPDGATNYGYTF. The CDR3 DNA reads TGTGCCAGCAGCCCAGATGGCGCCACTAACTATGGCTACACCTTC.

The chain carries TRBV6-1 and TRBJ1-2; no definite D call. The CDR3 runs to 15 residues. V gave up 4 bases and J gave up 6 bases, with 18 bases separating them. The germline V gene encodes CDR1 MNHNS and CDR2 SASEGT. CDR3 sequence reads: CASSVARPVVHGYTF. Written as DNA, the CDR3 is TGTGCCAGCAGTGTCGCGCGGCCCGTGGTTCATGGCTACACCTTC.